One sample yielded the 30 T cell receptor beta chains listed below, sequenced in a study of human T cells and chemical hapten exposure. Using its own MiXCR run on the RACE reads, TCRdb lists one record per CDR3 protein. The sample consists of 65,000 to 95,000 distinct CDR3 sequences, around 7% of them appearing once. The sample's time point: patch test 2, 6 weeks after DPC sensitization. Treatment in this sample: therapeutic diphenylcyclopropenone sensitization with weekly scalp DPC. Sequences were derived from whole blood, sampled in connection with sensitization to the hapten diphenylcyclopropenone (DPC). Receptor source: a woman aged 25 to 45 with alopecia areata. Some clones in this sample may be carry-over from other donors' samples.

This clonotype was observed at least ten times. V gene TRBV20-1 combines with J gene TRBJ2-7, with 9 bases that match TRBD2. V shed 4 bases and J 3 bases; nucleotides not matched to a gene: 4. This CDR3 has 13 amino acids. Germline V CDR1 and CDR2: DFQATT, SNEGSKA (reference sequence). CDR3 in DNA: TGCAGTGCTAAGTTAGCGGGGGTCTACGAGCAGTACTTC. This codes for CSAKLAGVYEQYF.

The chain has TRBV7-9 and TRBJ1-4; a possible D gene is TRBD1 (5 bases). Germline-derived CDR1 and CDR2 are SEHNR and FQNEAQ (reference sequence). This CDR3 has 13 residues. V lost 5 bases, J lost 6 bases, and 10 bases lay in between. This chain's CDR3 is CASSLWGDEKLFF. The CDR3 DNA sequence: TGTGCCAGCAGCCTCTGGGGGGATGAAAAACTGTTTTTT.

The rearrangement links TRBV7-9 to TRBJ1-3; 8 positions match TRBD1. Looked up from germline, CDR1 is SEHNR and CDR2 is FQNEAQ (reference sequence). The CDR3 totals 15 residues. The V segment lost 4 bases and the J segment 2 bases; nucleotides outside the gene matches: 4. CDR3 protein: CASSYRGTAGNTIYF. The CDR3 nucleotides read TGTGCCAGCAGCTACAGGGGGACAGCTGGAAACACCATATATTTT.

This clonotype was seen repeatedly, ten times or more. This chain links TRBV29-1 with TRBJ2-7; D is unresolved. Germline V gene lookup returns CDR1 SQVTM and CDR2 ANQGSEA. The ends were cut back, 1 base at V and 5 bases at J, with 12 bases in the middle. The CDR3 is 13 amino acids. CDR3 nucleotides: TGCAGCGTTGAAGGTCCGGCATCCAACGAGCAGTACTTC. Translating gives CSVEGPASNEQYF.

The chain joins TRBV12-3 or TRBV12-4 to TRBJ2-1, with 9 bases matching TRBD1. The length of the CDR3 is 15 residues. The J segment lost 8 bases and the V segment lost 4 bases, leaving 9 bases of the junction unmatched. The CDR3 here is CASSSNRGRVDEQFF. CDR3 sequence (DNA): TGTGCCAGCAGTTCAAACAGGGGGCGAGTGGATGAGCAGTTCTTC.

The chain carries TRBV2 and TRBJ2-3; the match to TRBD2 covers 10 bases. In germline, CDR1 is SNHLY, CDR2 FYNNEI. V shed 0 bases and J 2 bases; nucleotides not matched to a gene: 5. The CDR3 runs 17 residues. The CDR3 DNA reads TGTGCCAGCAGTGAAGCGGCTAGCGGGGGCCTCACAGATACGCAGTATTTT. It encodes CASSEAASGGLTDTQYF.

There are a few counts of this clonotype. V is TRBV10-3 and J is TRBJ1-1, with 11 bases matching TRBD1. V gave up 5 bases and J gave up 4 bases; unmatched junction bases: 9. Germline lookup yields CDR1 ENHRY and CDR2 SYGVKD. This CDR3 spans 16 amino acids. CDR3 loop: CAISSRTGGAFTEAFF. CDR3 nucleotides: TGTGCCATCAGTTCCCGGACAGGGGGCGCGTTCACTGAAGCTTTCTTT.

V gene TRBV20-1 combines with J gene TRBJ1-4; TRBD1 matches at 7 bases. The ends lost 5 bases at V and 5 bases at J; junction bases unmatched: 8. CDR1 and CDR2 from the germline V gene are DFQATT and SNEGSKA (reference sequence). This CDR3 has 14 residues. This chain's CDR3 is CSARQGVRNEKLFF. The CDR3 DNA reads TGCAGTGCTCGACAGGGAGTTCGAAATGAAAAACTGTTTTTT.

This clonotype was seen a few times. V gene TRBV11-2 combines with J gene TRBJ1-1; 7 bases fit TRBD1. Per germline, CDR1 SGHAT and CDR2 FQNNGV. The CDR3 has 14 amino acids. Trimming removed 0 bases from V and 6 bases from J; junction bases left unmatched: 4. CDR3 protein: CASSLETGTPEAFF. Written as DNA, the CDR3 is TGTGCCAGCAGCTTAGAGACAGGGACCCCTGAAGCTTTCTTT.

In its sample, this clonotype was seen a few times. V gene TRBV11-2 combines with J gene TRBJ1-4; D unclear. V was pared by 3 bases and J by 3 bases, with 8 bases between. Germline CDR1 is SGHAT and CDR2 is FQNNGV. The length of the CDR3 is 14 residues. The CDR3: CASSFGAANEKLFF. In DNA form, the CDR3 reads TGTGCCAGCAGCTTCGGAGCGGCTAATGAAAAACTGTTTTTT.

The chain couples TRBV6-1 to TRBJ1-2; D not certain. Trimming pared 1 base from V and 4 bases from J, leaving 7 bases between. The CDR3 has 13 residues. Per germline, CDR1 MNHNS and CDR2 SASEGT. This CDR3 reads CASSEGGTYGYTF. CDR3 nucleotide sequence: TGTGCCAGCAGTGAAGGGGGTACCTATGGCTACACCTTC.

V usage is TRBV5-1 and J usage is TRBJ1-2, with D perhaps matching TRBD1 (6 bases). Germline V gene lookup returns CDR1 SGHRS and CDR2 YFSETQ. V lost 6 bases, J lost 0 bases, and 12 bases lay in between. The CDR3 extends over 14 amino acids. The CDR3 reads CASKGTLTNYGYTF. CDR3 bases: TGCGCCAGCAAAGGGACACTTACTAACTATGGCTACACCTTC.

This clonotype has at least ten counts. Here the CDR3 DNA reads TGTGCCAGCAGTTTAGAGGGTATAGGCTCACCCCTCCACTTT. Protein product: CASSLEGIGSPLHF. V is TRBV27 and J is TRBJ1-6; D is ambiguous. The length of the CDR3 is 14 residues. Per the germline V gene, CDR1 is MNHEY and CDR2 is SMNVEV (reference sequence). V shed 2 bases and J shed 10 bases, with 12 bases lying between them.

Many counts were recorded for this clonotype. V usage is TRBV6-2 or TRBV6-3 and J usage is TRBJ1-1; 7 nucleotides agree with TRBD1. The trim removed 0 bases at V and 0 bases at J, leaving 7 bases unmatched. Germline CDR1 and CDR2: MNHEY and SVGEGT. The CDR3 runs 17 residues. The CDR3 nucleotides are TGTGCCAGCAGTTACTCGTCGAGGGGGCAACTGAACACTGAAGCTTTCTTT. It yields the protein CASSYSSRGQLNTEAFF.

This clonotype was seen a few times. The DNA for the CDR3 is TGCAGTGCTACTACTACAGTCATGAACACTGAAGCTTTCTTT. Translation gives CSATTTVMNTEAFF. This sequence joins TRBV20-1 and TRBJ1-1, with unresolved D. Between the trimmed V and J ends, which lost 4 bases and 0 bases, there was a span of 12 bases. The CDR3 loop spans 14 amino acids. The germline gives CDR1 DFQATT, CDR2 SNEGSKA (reference sequence).

This clonotype was seen at least ten times. The chain is built from TRBV12-3 or TRBV12-4 and TRBJ2-3, with TRBD1 matching over 9 bases. J lost 5 bases, V lost 6 bases, and 15 bases had no gene match. There are 17 residues in the CDR3. The CDR3 DNA reads TGTGCCAGCAGATCCCACCCCGGGACAGGGCATGGAGATACGCAGTATTTT. It translates to CASRSHPGTGHGDTQYF.

There are a few counts of this clonotype. The CDR3 DNA is TGTGCCAGCAGTGCTCAACCTCAGGGGAGCACAGATACGCAGTATTTT. Its translation: CASSAQPQGSTDTQYF. This chain uses TRBV6-1 with TRBJ2-3, with D tentatively TRBD1 (6 bases). Germline-derived CDR1 and CDR2 are MNHNS and SASEGT. V was clipped by 4 bases and J by 0 bases, with 14 bases between them. This CDR3 is 16 amino acids long.

This clonotype was seen only a few times. The genes are TRBV5-4 and TRBJ2-3; a weak D match, TRBD1 (5 bases). V lost 2 bases to trimming and J lost 2 bases, with 12 bases between them. This CDR3 is 15 amino acids long. Germline-derived CDR1 and CDR2 are SGHNT and YYREEE (reference sequence). The DNA for the CDR3 is TGTGCCAGCAGCTTCCGGCAGGGCCCCACAGATACGCAGTATTTT. It codes for CASSFRQGPTDTQYF.

This clonotype was detected a few times. The J gene is TRBJ1-5, the V gene TRBV4-2, with 7 bases matching TRBD1. Germline values: CDR1 LGHNA, CDR2 YNFKEQ. This CDR3 region has 15 residues. Trimming took 3 bases from V and 3 from J; bases not matched to a gene: 5. This CDR3 is CASSHYRGSNQPQHF. The CDR3 bases are TGTGCCAGCAGCCATTACAGGGGTTCCAATCAGCCCCAGCATTTT.

In its sample, this clonotype was seen many times. J is TRBJ2-1 and V is TRBV5-1; 8 bases are a match to TRBD2. In germline, CDR1 is SGHRS, CDR2 YFSETQ. The junction had 12 bases not matched to a gene; V was cut back by 0 bases and J by 7 bases. CDR3 length equals 17 residues. The CDR3 nucleotides read TGCGCCAGCAGCTTGGCCGCGAGCGGGGGTTCGGGAAATGAGCAGTTCTTC. Translation: CASSLAASGGSGNEQFF.

The table lists this clonotype with many counts. V gene TRBV2 combines with J gene TRBJ2-3, with D perhaps TRBD1 or TRBD2 (6 bases each). Trimming took 7 bases from V and 0 from J, leaving 14 bases between them. This CDR3 region has 15 residues. Germline CDR1 is SNHLY and CDR2 is FYNNEI. The CDR3 protein is CASKRAGQSTDTQYF. In DNA form, the CDR3 reads TGTGCCAGCAAGAGGGCGGGACAAAGCACAGATACGCAGTATTTT.

Comment on this clonotype: A much bigger clone sits one base away, suggesting this may be a read error. V usage is TRBV7-3 and J usage is TRBJ2-7; D gene unclear. In germline, CDR1 is SGHTA, CDR2 FQGTGA. CDR3 length: 14 amino acids. CDR3 coding DNA: TGTGACAGCAGCTTATTAGGACGAGAATACGAGCAGTACTTC. It yields the protein CDSSLLGREYEQYF.

This clonotype was counted ten times or more. The chain is built from TRBV7-9 and TRBJ1-6, with D possibly matching TRBD1 (5 bases). The CDR3 is made up of 13 amino acids. CDR1 is SEHNR and CDR2 is FQNEAQ in the germline V gene (reference sequence). Trimming removed 1 base from V and 9 bases from J, with 7 bases in between. DNA for the CDR3: TGTGCCAGCAGCTTAGGGGGGAGTTCACCCCTCCACTTT. Translating it yields CASSLGGSSPLHF.

This clonotype was observed many times. This sequence joins TRBV3-1 and TRBJ2-1; TRBD1 agrees at 8 bases. Germline V lookup: CDR1 LGHDT, CDR2 YNNKEL (reference sequence). The CDR3 loop spans 13 amino acids. V dropped 6 bases and J dropped 9; count of bases not matched to a gene: 7. CDR3 amino acids: CASRYQGAGEQFF. The CDR3 nucleotides are TGTGCCAGCAGGTACCAGGGGGCCGGTGAGCAGTTCTTC.

The CDR3 spells CASSFARSFQETQYF. The CDR3 DNA is TGTGCCAGCAGTTTCGCTCGGTCCTTCCAAGAGACCCAGTACTTC. The gene calls are TRBV12-3 or TRBV12-4 and TRBJ2-5, with D uncertain. Trimming cost V 3 bases and J 1 base, with 12 bases left between them. The length of the CDR3 is 15 residues.

This clonotype was counted at least ten times. This sequence joins TRBV28 and TRBJ1-1, with 9 nucleotides matching TRBD1. Trimming at V came to 3 bases and at J to 2 bases, leaving 10 bases not matched to a gene. The CDR3 contains 17 residues. CDR1 and CDR2 from the germline V gene are MDHEN and SYDVKM. In DNA, the CDR3 is TGTGCCAGCAGTTTGGCCCCGGGACAGGGTCCTAACACTGAAGCTTTCTTT. Translated, it gives CASSLAPGQGPNTEAFF. The complete variable domain, with remaining parts taken from reference TRBV28 and TRBJ1-1, reads DVKVTQSSRYLVKRTGEKVFLECVQDMDHENMFWYRQDPGLGLRLIYFSYDVKMKEKGDIPEGYSVSREKKERFSLILESASTNQTSMYLCASSLAPGQGPNTEAFFGQGTRLTVV.

This clonotype has ten or more counts. The gene calls are TRBV20-1 and TRBJ1-1; 7 nucleotides match TRBD1. The CDR3 length is 16 residues. The germline gives CDR1 DFQATT, CDR2 SNEGSKA (reference sequence). Trimming removed 5 bases from V and 1 base from J; junction bases left unmatched: 13. CDR3 DNA: TGCAGTGCTGCCTCCCCACAGGGGCGGACGAACACTGAAGCTTTCTTT. Translated, it gives CSAASPQGRTNTEAFF.

This clonotype turned up a few times. The chain combines TRBV11-2 with TRBJ2-6; 8 nucleotides line up with TRBD1. Per the germline V gene, CDR1 is SGHAT and CDR2 is FQNNGV. The CDR3 totals 18 residues. Trimming took 3 bases from V and 0 from J; bases not matched to a gene: 7. The CDR3 sequence is CASSFGQGVSSGANVLTF. The CDR3 DNA reads as TGTGCCAGCAGCTTCGGACAGGGCGTGAGCTCTGGGGCCAACGTCCTGACTTTC.

This clonotype occurred a few times. V is TRBV6-5 and J is TRBJ2-7; TRBD1 or TRBD2 may be the D gene (5 bases each). The CDR3 loop spans 13 amino acids. From germline, CDR1 is MNHEY and CDR2 SVGAGI. The ends were cut back, 10 bases at V and 0 bases at J, with 13 bases in the middle. CDR3 residues: CATPGPSSYEQYF. The CDR3 nucleotides are TGTGCCACCCCGGGACCCAGCTCCTACGAGCAGTACTTC.

This clonotype was counted a few times. The V and J genes are TRBV27 and TRBJ2-6; the match to TRBD1 covers 7 bases. Per the germline V gene, CDR1 is MNHEY and CDR2 is SMNVEV (reference sequence). The CDR3 covers 15 residues. V gave up 5 bases and J gave up 4 bases; unmatched junction bases: 5. The CDR3 here is CASSITGVGANVLTF. The CDR3, as DNA: TGTGCCAGCAGTATTACAGGGGTGGGGGCCAACGTCCTGACTTTC. Using reference TRBV27 and TRBJ2-6 for the parts outside the CDR3, the full variable domain is EAQVTQNPRYLITVTGKKLTVTCSQNMNHEYMSWYRQDPGLGLRQIYYSMNVEVTDKGDVPEGYKVSRKEKRNFPLILESPSPNQTSLYFCASSITGVGANVLTFGAGSRLTVL.